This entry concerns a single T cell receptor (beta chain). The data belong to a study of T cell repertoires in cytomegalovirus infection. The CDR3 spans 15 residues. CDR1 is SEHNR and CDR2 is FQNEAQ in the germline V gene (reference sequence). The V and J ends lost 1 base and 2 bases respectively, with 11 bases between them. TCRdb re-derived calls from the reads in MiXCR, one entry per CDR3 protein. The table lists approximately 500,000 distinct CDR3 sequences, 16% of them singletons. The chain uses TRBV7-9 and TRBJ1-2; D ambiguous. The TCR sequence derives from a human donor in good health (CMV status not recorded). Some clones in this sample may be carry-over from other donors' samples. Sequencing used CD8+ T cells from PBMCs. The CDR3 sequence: CASSLVRQINYGYTF. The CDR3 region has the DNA TGTGCCAGCAGCTTAGTACGTCAAATCAACTATGGCTACACCTTC.